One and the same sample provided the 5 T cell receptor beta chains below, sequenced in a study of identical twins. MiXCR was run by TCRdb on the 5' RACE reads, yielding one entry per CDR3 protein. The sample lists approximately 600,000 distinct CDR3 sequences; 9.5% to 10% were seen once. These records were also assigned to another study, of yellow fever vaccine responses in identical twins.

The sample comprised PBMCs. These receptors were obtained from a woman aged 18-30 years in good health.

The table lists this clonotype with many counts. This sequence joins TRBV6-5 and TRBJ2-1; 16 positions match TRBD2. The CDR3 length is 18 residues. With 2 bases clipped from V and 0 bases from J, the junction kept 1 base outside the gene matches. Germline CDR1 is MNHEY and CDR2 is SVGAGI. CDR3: CASSYGTSGRASYNEQFF. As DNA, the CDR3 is TGTGCCAGCAGTTACGGGACTAGCGGGAGGGCCTCCTACAATGAGCAGTTCTTC.

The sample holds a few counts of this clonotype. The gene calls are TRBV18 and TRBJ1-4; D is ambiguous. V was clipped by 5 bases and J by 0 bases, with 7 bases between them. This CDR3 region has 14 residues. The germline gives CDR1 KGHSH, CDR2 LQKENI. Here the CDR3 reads CASSDTATNEKLFF. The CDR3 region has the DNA TGTGCCAGCTCAGACACTGCAACTAATGAAAAACTGTTTTTT.

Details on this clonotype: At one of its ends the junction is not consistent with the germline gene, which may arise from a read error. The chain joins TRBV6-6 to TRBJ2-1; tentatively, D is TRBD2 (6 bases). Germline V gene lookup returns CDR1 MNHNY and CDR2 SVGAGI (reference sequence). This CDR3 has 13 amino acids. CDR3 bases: TGTGCCAGAAGTTACGGCCGGGGGTATGAGCAGTTCTTC. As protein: CARSYGRGYEQFF.

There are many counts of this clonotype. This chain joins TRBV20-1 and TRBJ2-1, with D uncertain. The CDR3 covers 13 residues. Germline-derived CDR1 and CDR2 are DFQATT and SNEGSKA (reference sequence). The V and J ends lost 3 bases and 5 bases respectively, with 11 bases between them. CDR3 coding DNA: TGCAGTGCTAGTTTATCCAGAGACAATGAGCAGTTCTTC. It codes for CSASLSRDNEQFF.

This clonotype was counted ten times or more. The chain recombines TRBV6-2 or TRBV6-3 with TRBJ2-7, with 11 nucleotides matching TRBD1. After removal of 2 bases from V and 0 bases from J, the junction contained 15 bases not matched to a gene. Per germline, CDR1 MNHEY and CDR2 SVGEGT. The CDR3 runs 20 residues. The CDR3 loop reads CASSYIHGQGAPWPSYEQYF. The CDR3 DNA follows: TGTGCCAGCAGTTACATCCACGGACAGGGGGCGCCTTGGCCCTCCTACGAGCAGTACTTC.